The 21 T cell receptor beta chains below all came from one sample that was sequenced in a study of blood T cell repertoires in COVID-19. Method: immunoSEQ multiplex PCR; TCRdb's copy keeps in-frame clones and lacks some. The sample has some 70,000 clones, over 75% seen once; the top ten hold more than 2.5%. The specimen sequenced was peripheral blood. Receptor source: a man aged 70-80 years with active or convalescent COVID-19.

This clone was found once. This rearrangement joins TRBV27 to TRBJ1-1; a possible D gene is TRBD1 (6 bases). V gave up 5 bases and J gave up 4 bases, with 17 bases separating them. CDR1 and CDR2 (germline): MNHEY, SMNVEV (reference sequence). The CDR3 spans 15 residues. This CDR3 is CASSPHRAGSTEAFF. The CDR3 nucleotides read TGTGCCAGCAGTCCCCACAGGGCTGGGAGCACTGAAGCTTTCTTT.

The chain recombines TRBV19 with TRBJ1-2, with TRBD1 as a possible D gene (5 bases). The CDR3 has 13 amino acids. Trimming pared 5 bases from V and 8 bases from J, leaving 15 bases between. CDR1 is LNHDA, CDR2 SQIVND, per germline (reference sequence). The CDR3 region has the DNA TGTGCCAGTAGTCCGCAGGGCCATCGGGGCTACACCTTC. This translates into CASSPQGHRGYTF.

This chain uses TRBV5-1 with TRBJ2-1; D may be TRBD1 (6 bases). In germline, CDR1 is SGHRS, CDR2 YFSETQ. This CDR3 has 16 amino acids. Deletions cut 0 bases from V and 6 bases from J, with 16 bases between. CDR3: CASSLAVSARGNEQFF. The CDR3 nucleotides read TGCGCCAGCAGCTTGGCCGTTTCGGCCAGGGGCAATGAGCAGTTCTTC. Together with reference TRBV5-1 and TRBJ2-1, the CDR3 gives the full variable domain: KAGVTQTPRYLIKTRGQQVTLSCSPISGHRSVSWYQQTPGQGLQFLFEYFSETQRNKGNFPGRFSGRQFSNSRSEMNVSTLELGDSALYLCASSLAVSARGNEQFFGPGTRLTVL.

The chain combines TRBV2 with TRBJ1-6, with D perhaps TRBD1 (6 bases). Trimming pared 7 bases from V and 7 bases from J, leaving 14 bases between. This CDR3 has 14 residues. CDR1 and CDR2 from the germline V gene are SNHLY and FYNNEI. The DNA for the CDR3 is TGTGCCAGCACGAGGGGGAGAAGGAATTCACCCCTCCACTTT. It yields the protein CASTRGRRNSPLHF. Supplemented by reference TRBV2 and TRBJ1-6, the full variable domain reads EPEVTQTPSHQVTQMGQEVILRCVPISNHLYFYWYRQILGQKVEFLVSFYNNEISEKSEIFDDQFSVERPDGSNFTLKIRSTKLEDSAMYFCASTRGRRNSPLHFGNGTRLTVT.

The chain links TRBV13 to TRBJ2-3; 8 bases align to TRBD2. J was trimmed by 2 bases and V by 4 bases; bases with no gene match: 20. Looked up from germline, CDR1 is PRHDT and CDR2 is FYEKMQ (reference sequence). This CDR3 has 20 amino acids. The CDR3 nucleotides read TGTGCCAGCAGCTCAGGGGAAAGGGGTAGCGGGACCTCCTCCACAGATACGCAGTATTTT. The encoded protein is CASSSGERGSGTSSTDTQYF.

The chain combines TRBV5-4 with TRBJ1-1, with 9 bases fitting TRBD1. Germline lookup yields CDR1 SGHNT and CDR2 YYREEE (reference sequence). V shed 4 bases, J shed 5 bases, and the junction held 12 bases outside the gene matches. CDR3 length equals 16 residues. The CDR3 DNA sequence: TGTGCCAGCAGCCCCCCTCCCACAGGGGGCGGGACTGAAGCTTTCTTT. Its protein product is CASSPPPTGGGTEAFF.

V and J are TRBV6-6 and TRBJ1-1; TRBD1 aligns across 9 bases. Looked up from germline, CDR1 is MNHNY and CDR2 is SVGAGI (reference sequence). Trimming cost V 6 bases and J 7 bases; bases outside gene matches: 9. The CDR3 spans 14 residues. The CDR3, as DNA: TGTGCCAGCAGCCGAACAGGGGGCGTAGATGAAGCTTTCTTT. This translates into CASSRTGGVDEAFF.

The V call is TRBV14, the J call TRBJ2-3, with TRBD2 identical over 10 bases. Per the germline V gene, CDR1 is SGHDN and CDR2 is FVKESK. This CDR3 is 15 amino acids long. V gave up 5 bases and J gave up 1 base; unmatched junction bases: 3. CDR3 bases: TGTGCCAGCAGCTCCGGGACTAGCGGCACAGATACGCAGTATTTT. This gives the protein CASSSGTSGTDTQYF.

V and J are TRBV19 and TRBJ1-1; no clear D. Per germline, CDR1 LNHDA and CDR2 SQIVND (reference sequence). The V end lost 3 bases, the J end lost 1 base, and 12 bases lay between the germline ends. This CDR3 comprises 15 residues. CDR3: CASSILRATNTEAFF. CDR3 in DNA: TGTGCCAGTAGTATCCTTAGAGCGACGAACACTGAAGCTTTCTTT.

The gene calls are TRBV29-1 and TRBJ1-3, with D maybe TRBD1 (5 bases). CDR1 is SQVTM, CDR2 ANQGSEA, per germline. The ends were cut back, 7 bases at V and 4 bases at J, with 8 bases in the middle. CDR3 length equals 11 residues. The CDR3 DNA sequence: TGCAGCGCTAGACAGGGAAACACCATATATTTT. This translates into CSARQGNTIYF.

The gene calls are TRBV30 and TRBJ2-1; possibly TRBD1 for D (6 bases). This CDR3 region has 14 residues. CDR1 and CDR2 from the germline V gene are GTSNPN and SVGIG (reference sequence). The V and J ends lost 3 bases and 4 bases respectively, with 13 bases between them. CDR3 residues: CAWRRQALYNEQFF. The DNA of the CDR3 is TGTGCCTGGAGACGACAGGCCCTATACAATGAGCAGTTCTTC.

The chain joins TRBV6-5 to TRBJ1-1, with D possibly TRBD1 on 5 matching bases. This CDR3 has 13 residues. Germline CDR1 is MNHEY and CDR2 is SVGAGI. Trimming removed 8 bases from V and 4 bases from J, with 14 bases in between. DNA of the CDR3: TGTGCCAGCCTTCGGGGGGAGGGCACTGAAGCTTTCTTT. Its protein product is CASLRGEGTEAFF.

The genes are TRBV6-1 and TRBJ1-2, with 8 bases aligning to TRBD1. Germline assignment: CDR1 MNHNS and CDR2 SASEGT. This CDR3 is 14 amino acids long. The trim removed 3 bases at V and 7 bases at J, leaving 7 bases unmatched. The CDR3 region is CASSETDRGFGYTF. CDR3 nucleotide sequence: TGTGCCAGCAGTGAGACAGACAGGGGCTTTGGCTACACCTTC.

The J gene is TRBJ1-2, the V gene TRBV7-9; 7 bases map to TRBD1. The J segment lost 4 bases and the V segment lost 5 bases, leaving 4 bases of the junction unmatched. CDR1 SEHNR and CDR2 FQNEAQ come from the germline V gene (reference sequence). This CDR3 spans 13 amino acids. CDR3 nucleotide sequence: TGTGCCAGCAGCCCCGGGACAGTCTATGGCTACACCTTC. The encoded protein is CASSPGTVYGYTF.

CDR3 residues: CASSLTGYYEQYF. Written as DNA, the CDR3 is TGCGCCAGCAGCTTGACAGGCTACTACGAGCAGTACTTC. This chain joins TRBV5-1 and TRBJ2-7, with D tentatively TRBD1 (5 bases). Germline V gives CDR1 SGHRS, CDR2 YFSETQ. V was pared by 1 base and J by 3 bases, with 8 bases between. The CDR3 is made up of 13 amino acids.

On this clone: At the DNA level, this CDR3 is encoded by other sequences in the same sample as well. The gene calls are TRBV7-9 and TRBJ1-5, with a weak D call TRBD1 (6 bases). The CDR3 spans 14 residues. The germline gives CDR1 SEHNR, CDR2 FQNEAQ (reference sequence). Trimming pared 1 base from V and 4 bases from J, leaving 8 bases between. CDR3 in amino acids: CASSLGGLNQPQHF. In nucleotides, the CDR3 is TGTGCCAGCAGCTTAGGGGGGCTTAATCAGCCCCAGCATTTT.

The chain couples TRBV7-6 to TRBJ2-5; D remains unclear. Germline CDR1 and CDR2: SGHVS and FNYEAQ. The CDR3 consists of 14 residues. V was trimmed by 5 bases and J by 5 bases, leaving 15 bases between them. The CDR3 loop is CASSLGLIWETQYF. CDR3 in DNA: TGTGCCAGCAGCCTAGGGCTGATTTGGGAGACCCAGTACTTC. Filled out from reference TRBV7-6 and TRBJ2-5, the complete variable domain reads GAGVSQSPRYKVTKRGQDVALRCDPISGHVSLYWYRQALGQGPEFLTYFNYEAQQDKSGLPNDRFSAERPEGSISTLTIQRTEQRDSAMYRCASSLGLIWETQYFGPGTRLLVL.

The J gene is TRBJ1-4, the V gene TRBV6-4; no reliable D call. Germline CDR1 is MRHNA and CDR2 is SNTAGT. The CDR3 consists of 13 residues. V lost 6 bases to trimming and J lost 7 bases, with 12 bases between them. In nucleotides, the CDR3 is TGTGCCAGCAGCGACCATCCAGGTGAAAAACTGTTTTTT. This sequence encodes CASSDHPGEKLFF.

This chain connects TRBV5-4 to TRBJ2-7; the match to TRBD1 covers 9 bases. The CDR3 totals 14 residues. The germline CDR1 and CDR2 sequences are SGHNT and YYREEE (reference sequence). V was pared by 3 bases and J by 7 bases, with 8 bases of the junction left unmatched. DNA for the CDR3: TGTGCCAGCAGCTCAGGACAGGGGCGAGGAGAGCAGTACTTC. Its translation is CASSSGQGRGEQYF.

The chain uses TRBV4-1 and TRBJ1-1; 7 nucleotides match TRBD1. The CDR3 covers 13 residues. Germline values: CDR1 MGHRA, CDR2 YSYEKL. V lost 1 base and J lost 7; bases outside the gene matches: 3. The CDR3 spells CASSQVGQSEAFF. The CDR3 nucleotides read TGCGCCAGCAGCCAAGTGGGACAGAGTGAAGCTTTCTTT.

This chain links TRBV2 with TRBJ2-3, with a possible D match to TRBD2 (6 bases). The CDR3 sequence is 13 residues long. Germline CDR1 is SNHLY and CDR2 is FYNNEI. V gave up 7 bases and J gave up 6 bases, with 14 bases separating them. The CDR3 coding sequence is TGTGCCAGCACCAGGGACTTGGGTGATACGCAGTATTTT. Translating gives CASTRDLGDTQYF.